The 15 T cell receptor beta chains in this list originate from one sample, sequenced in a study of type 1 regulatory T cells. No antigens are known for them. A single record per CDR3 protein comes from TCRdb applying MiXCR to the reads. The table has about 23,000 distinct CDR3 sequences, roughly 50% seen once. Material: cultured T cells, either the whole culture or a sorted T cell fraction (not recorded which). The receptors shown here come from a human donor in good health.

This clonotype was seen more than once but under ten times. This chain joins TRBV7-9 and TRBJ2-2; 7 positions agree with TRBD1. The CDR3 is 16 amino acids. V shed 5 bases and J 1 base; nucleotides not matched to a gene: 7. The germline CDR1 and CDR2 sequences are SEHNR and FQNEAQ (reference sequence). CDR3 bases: TGTGCCAGCAGCCCATCCAGGGGGTGGAACACCGGGGAGCTGTTTTTT. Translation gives CASSPSRGWNTGELFF.

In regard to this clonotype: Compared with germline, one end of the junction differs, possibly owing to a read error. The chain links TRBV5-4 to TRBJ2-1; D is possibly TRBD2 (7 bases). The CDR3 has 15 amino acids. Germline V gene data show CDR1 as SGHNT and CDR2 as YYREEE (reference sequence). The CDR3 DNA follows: TGTGTCAGCAGCTCTTGGGGGCGGGGGTACAATGAGCAGTTCTTC. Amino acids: CVSSSWGRGYNEQFF.

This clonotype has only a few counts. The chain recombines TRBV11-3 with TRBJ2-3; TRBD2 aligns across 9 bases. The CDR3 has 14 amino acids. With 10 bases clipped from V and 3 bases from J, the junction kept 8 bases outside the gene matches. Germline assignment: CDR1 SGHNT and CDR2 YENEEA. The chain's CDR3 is CATSRGGATDTQYF. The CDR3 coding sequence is TGTGCCACCTCGCGGGGGGGGGCAACAGATACGCAGTATTTT.

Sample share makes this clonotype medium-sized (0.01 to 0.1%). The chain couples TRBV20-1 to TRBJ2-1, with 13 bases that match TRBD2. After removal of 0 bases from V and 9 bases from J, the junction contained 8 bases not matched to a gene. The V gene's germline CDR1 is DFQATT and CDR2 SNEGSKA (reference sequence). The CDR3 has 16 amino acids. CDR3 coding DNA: TGCAGTGCTAGAGATTTGGGACTAGCGGGGCGGAGTGAGCAGTTCTTC. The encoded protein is CSARDLGLAGRSEQFF.

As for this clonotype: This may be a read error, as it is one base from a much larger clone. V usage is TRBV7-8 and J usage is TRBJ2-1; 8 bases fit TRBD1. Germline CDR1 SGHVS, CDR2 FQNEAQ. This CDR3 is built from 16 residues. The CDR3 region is CASSSTRGQGPNKQFF. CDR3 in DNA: TGTGCCAGCAGCTCCACCCGCGGACAGGGACCCAATAAGCAGTTCTTC.

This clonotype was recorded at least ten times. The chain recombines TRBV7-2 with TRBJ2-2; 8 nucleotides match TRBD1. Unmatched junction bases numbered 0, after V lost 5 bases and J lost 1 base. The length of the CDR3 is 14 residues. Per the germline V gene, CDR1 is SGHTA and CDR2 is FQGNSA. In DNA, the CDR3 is TGTGCCAGCAGCGGACAGGGGAACACCGGGGAGCTGTTTTTT. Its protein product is CASSGQGNTGELFF.

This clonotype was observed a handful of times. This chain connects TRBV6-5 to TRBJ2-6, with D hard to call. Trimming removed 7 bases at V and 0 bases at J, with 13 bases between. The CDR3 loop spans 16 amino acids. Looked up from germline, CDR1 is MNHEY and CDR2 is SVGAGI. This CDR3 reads CASKSRWDSGANVLTF. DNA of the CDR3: TGTGCCAGCAAAAGCAGGTGGGACTCTGGGGCCAACGTCCTGACTTTC.

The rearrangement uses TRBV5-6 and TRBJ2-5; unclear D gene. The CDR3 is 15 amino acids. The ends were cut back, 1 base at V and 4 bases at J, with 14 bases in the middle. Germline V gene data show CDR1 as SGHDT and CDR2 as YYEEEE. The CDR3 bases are TGTGCCAGCAGCTTGCGCTCTTGGGGAAGAGAGACCCAGTACTTC. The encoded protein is CASSLRSWGRETQYF.

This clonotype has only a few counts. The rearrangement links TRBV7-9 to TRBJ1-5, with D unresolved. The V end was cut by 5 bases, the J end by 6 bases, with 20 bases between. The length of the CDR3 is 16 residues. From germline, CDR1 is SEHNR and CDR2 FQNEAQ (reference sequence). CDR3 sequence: CASSAPGLTNPQPQHF. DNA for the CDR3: TGTGCCAGCAGCGCACCGGGCCTAACGAATCCTCAGCCCCAGCATTTT.

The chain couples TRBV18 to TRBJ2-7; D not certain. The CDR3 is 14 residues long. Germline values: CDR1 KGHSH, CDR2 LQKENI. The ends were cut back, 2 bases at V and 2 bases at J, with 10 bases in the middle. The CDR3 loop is CASSPVATAYEQYF. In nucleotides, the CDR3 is TGTGCCAGCTCACCAGTTGCGACTGCCTACGAGCAGTACTTC.

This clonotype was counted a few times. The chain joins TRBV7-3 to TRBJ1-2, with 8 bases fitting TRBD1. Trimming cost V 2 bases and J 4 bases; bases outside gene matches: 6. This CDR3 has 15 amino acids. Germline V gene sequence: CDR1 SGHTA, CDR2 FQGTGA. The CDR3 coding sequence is TGTGCCAGCAGCTTATCCTCAGGGGGCCTCTATGGCTACACCTTC. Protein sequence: CASSLSSGGLYGYTF.

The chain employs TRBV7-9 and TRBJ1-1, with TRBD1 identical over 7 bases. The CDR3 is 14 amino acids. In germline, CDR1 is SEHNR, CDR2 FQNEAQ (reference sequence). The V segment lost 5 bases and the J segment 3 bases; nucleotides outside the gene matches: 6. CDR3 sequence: CASSTNRGHTEAFF. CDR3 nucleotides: TGTGCCAGCAGCACAAACAGGGGACACACTGAAGCTTTCTTT.

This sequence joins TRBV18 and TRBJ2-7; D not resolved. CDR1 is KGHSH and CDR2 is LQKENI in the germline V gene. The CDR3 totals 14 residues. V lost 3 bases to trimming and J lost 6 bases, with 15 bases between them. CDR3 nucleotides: TGTGCCAGCTCACCCACGGCTACCCCCGCCGAGCAGTACTTC. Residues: CASSPTATPAEQYF.

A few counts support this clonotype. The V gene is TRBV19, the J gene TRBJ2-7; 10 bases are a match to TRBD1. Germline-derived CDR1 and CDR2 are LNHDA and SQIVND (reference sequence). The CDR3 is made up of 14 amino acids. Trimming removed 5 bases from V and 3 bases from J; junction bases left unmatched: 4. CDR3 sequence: CASSPRDRGYEQYF. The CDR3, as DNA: TGTGCCAGTAGTCCGCGGGACAGGGGCTACGAGCAGTACTTC.

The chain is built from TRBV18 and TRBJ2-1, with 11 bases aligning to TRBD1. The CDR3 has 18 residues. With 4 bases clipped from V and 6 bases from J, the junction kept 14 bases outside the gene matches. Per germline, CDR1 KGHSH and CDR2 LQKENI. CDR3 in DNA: TGTGCCAGCTCACGTGGAGGACAGGGGGCTGCCCCGGGCAATGAGCAGTTCTTC. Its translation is CASSRGGQGAAPGNEQFF.